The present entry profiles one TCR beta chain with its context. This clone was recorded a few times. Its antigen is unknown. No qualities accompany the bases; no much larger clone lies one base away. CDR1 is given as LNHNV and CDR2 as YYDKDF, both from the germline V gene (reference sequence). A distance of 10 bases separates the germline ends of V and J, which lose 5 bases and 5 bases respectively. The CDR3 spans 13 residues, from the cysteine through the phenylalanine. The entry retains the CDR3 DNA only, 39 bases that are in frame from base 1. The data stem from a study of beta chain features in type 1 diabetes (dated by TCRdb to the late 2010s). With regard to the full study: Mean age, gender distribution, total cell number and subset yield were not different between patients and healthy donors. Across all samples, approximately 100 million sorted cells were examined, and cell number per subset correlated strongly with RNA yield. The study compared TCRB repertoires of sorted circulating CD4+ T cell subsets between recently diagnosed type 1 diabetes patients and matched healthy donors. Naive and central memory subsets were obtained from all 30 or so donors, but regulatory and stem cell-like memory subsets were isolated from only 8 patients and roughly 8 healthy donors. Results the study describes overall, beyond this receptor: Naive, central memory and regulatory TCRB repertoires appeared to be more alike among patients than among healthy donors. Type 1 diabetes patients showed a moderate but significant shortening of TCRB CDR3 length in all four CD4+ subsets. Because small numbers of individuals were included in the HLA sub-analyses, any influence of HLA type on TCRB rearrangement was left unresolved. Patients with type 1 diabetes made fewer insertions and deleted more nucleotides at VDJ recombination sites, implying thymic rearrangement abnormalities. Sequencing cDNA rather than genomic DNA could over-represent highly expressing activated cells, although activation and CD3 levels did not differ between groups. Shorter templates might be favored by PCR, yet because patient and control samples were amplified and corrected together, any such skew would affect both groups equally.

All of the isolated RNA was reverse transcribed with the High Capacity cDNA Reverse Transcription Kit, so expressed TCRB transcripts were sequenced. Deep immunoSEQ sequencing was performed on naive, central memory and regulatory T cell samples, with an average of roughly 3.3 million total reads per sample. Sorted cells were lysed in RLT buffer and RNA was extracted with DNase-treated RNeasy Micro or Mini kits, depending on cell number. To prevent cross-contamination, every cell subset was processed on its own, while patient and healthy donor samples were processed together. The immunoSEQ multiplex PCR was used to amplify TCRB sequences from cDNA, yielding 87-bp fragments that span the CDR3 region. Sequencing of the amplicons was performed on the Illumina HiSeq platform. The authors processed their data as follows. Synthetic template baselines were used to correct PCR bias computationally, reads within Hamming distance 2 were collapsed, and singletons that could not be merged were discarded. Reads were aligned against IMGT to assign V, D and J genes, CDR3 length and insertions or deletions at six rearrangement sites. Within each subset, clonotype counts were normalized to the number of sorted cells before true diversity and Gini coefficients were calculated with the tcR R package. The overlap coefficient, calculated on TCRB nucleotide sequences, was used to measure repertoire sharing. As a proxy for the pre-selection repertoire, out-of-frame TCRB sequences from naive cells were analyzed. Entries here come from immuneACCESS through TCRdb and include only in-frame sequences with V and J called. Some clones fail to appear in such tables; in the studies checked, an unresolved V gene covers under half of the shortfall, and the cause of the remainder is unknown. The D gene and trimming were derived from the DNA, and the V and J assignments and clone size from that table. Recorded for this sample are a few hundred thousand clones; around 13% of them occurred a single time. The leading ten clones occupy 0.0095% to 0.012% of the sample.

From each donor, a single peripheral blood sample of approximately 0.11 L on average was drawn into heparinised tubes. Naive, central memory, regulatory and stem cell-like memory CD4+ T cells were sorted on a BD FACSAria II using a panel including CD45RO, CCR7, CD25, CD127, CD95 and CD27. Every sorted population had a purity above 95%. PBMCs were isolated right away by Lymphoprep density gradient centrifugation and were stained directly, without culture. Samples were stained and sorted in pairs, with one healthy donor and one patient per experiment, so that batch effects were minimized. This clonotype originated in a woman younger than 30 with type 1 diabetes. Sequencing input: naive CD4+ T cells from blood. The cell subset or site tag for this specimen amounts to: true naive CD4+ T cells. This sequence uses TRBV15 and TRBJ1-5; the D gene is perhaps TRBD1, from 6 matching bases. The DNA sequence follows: TGTGCCACCAGCGGCTACAGGGATCAGCCCCAGCATTTT. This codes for CATSGYRDQPQHF.